The sequence of this TCR beta chain was determined in a study of blood T cell repertoires in COVID-19. The wider study: COVID-19 samples collected from the United States, Italy and Spain covered acute and convalescent phases. PBMCs, B-cell-depleted T cells, or T cells provided the cDNA or gDNA that made up the material.

Per the study methods: Reference gene primers were amplified, and this amplification served to estimate nucleated cell counts. Data came from immunoSEQ multiplex PCR; TCRdb stores just in-frame clones and leaves some out. V, J and clone size are those of that table, while D and trimming were read from the DNA. The sample gives about 70,000 clones, about three quarters of which show up once; 35% is in the top ten. Germline V lookup: CDR1 KGHDR, CDR2 SFDVKD. This CDR3 region has 12 residues. Trimming took 4 bases from V and 4 from J, leaving 5 bases between them. This sequence joins TRBV24-1 and TRBJ2-3, with unresolved D. Sequencing was done on a sample of peripheral blood. The clonotype originates from an older woman with acute or convalescent COVID-19. As DNA, the CDR3 is TGTGCCACCAGTGACCCATCAGATACGCAGTATTTT. This translates into CATSDPSDTQYF.